A selection of T cell receptor beta chains follows, all from one sample in a study of blood T cells in healthy people across ages. TCRdb called the 5' RACE reads again in MiXCR, with one record for every CDR3 protein. The sample records about 930,000 distinct CDR3 sequences, roughly 28% being singletons. The same sample was also used in a study of T cells of mothers and their children.

Sample: blood. The origin of the receptors is a woman in her forties in good health. CDR3s include the opening cysteine and the closing phenylalanine or tryptophan. D genes are given only for firm matches. Clone size is shown for a subset of rows, as once, few, many or a class of expanded clone.

j_call clone_size v_call d_call cdr3_aa cdr3_nt
TRBJ2-2 . TRBV3-1 . CASSQFAGSGIGELFF TGTGCCAGCAGCCAATTCGCTGGCAGCGGAATCGGGGAGCTGTTTTTT
TRBJ2-3 few TRBV7-2 TRBD1 CASSPGQGWRDTQYF TGTGCCAGCAGCCCGGGACAGGGGTGGAGAGATACGCAGTATTTT
TRBJ2-1 . TRBV27 . CASSLSIPTSFNEQFF TGTGCCAGCAGTTTATCGATCCCCACTAGTTTCAATGAGCAGTTCTTC
TRBJ2-5 few TRBV7-9 . CASSSAGQTQYF TGTGCCAGCAGTTCCGCGGGTCAGACCCAGTACTTC
TRBJ2-7 . TRBV29-1 . CNVDRGYNEQYF TGCAACGTCGATAGGGGTTACAATGAGCAGTACTTC
TRBJ1-1 few TRBV12-3/TRBV12-4 . CASSTGFSEAFF TGTGCCAGCAGTACAGGGTTTTCCGAAGCTTTCTTT
TRBJ2-7 . TRBV9 TRBD1 CASSVEGQTYEQYF TGTGCCAGCAGCGTAGAGGGACAGACCTACGAGCAGTACTTC
TRBJ2-3 few TRBV7-2 . CASSQWTGSTDTQYF TGTGCCAGCAGCCAGTGGACCGGGAGCACAGATACGCAGTATTTT
TRBJ2-1 . TRBV12-3/TRBV12-4 . CTSSPQMSVQFF TGTACCAGCAGTCCACAGATGAGTGTGCAGTTCTTC
TRBJ1-5 . TRBV5-6 TRBD1 CASSRRDRVQPQHF TGTGCCAGCAGCCGCCGGGACAGAGTTCAGCCCCAGCATTTT
TRBJ1-2 . TRBV28 . CASSKLGTNYGYTF TGTGCCAGCAGTAAGTTAGGGACTAACTATGGCTACACCTTC
TRBJ1-2 few TRBV20-1 TRBD1 CSARGQGPNYGYTF TGCAGTGCTAGGGGACAGGGACCTAACTATGGCTACACCTTC
TRBJ2-5 many TRBV5-1 TRBD2 CASSLAAQETQYF TGTGCCAGCAGTCTAGCGGCTCAAGAGACCCAGTACTTC
TRBJ2-7 many TRBV7-3 TRBD2 CASSLTGGALYEQYF TGTGCCAGCAGCTTGACCGGGGGGGCGTTGTACGAGCAGTACTTC
TRBJ2-7 many TRBV6-6 TRBD2 CASSCPGLAGGEQYF TGTGCCAGCAGTTGCCCCGGACTAGCGGGGGGGGAGCAGTACTTC
TRBJ1-6 few TRBV10-3 . CAIGESLSPLHF TGTGCCATCGGTGAGTCGTTGTCACCCCTCCACTTT
TRBJ2-1 . TRBV20-1 TRBD2 CSAKGPPGSGSSYNEQFF TGCAGTGCTAAGGGCCCCCCGGGGAGCGGGAGCTCCTACAATGAGCAGTTCTTC
TRBJ2-7 . TRBV3-1 TRBD1 CASSQRTGRFYERYF TGTGCCAGCAGCCAGCGGACAGGGCGCTTCTACGAGCGGTACTTC
TRBJ2-5 . TRBV7-6 . CASSFRQRETQYF TGTGCCAGCAGCTTCAGACAGAGAGAGACCCAGTACTTC
TRBJ1-4 few TRBV10-3 TRBD1 CAINHGQGSGRATNEKLFF TGTGCCATCAACCACGGACAGGGTTCGGGCAGGGCAACTAATGAAAAACTGTTTTTT
TRBJ1-4 few TRBV18 . CASSPRENNEKLFF TGTGCCAGCTCACCACGGGAGAATAATGAAAAACTGTTTTTT
TRBJ2-6 many TRBV20-1 TRBD1 CSARVRGHLRGANVLTF TGCAGTGCTAGAGTGAGGGGGCACCTAAGAGGGGCCAACGTCCTGACTTTC
TRBJ2-1 few TRBV4-2 TRBD2 CASSLPGTTIMDEQFF TGTGCCAGCAGCCTTCCCGGGACTACGATTATGGATGAGCAGTTCTTC
TRBJ1-2 few TRBV20-1 . CGTSLSSLHGYTF TGCGGCACTTCCCTGAGCAGTTTGCATGGCTACACCTTC
TRBJ1-1 . TRBV6-5 . CASSYSVDALGEAFF TGTGCCAGCAGTTACTCGGTGGACGCCCTAGGTGAAGCTTTCTTT
TRBJ2-3 few TRBV10-2 . CASSDRYMDTQYF TGCGCCAGCAGTGACCGGTATATGGATACGCAGTATTTT
TRBJ2-1 few TRBV7-9 . CASSLSGSFNEQFF TGTGCCAGCAGCTTATCTGGCAGTTTCAATGAGCAGTTCTTC
TRBJ2-1 . TRBV7-3 . CASSFRRGPVNERFF TGTGCCAGCAGCTTCCGTCGGGGGCCCGTGAATGAGCGGTTCTTC
TRBJ2-7 many TRBV5-1 . CASSLDMAYSYEQYF TGCGCCAGCAGCTTGGACATGGCTTACTCCTACGAGCAGTACTTC
TRBJ1-1 . TRBV27 . CASSRSGGRSNTEAFF TGTGCCAGCAGTCGGTCGGGGGGAAGATCGAACACTGAAGCTTTCTTT
TRBJ2-5 . TRBV12-5 . CASGLTPPLVQETQYF TGTGCTAGTGGTTTGACCCCCCCCCTCGTACAAGAGACCCAGTACTTC
TRBJ1-2 . TRBV5-1 TRBD1 CASSLEWDRDGYTF TGTGCCAGCAGCTTGGAATGGGACAGGGATGGCTACACCTTC
TRBJ2-2 . TRBV19 TRBD1 CASSTGQGATGELFF TGTGCCAGTAGTACCGGACAGGGGGCGACCGGGGAGCTGTTTTTT
TRBJ2-3 few TRBV3-1 . CASSLTPTGGQGDTQYF TGTGCCAGCAGCCTTACCCCGACCGGGGGGCAAGGAGATACGCAGTATTTT
TRBJ1-2 many TRBV7-9 TRBD1 CASSKGAGDYGYTF TGTGCCAGCAGCAAGGGGGCCGGGGACTATGGCTACACCTTC
TRBJ1-5 . TRBV20-1 . CSAFKAATSWSNQPQHF TGCAGTGCTTTCAAGGCAGCCACGTCCTGGTCTAATCAGCCCCAGCATTTT
TRBJ1-5 . TRBV24-1 TRBD1 CATSDNRQGSQPQHF TGTGCCACCAGTGATAACCGACAGGGCTCTCAGCCCCAGCATTTT
TRBJ1-6 once TRBV3-1 . CASSHGTGSSYNSPLHF TGTGCCAGCAGCCATGGAACAGGGAGCTCCTATAATTCACCCCTCCACTTT
TRBJ2-1 . TRBV12-3/TRBV12-4 . CASSYVGTYNEQFF TGTGCCAGCAGTTACGTAGGGACATACAATGAGCAGTTCTTC
TRBJ1-2 . TRBV5-4 TRBD1 CASSLGTGGVRYTF TGTGCCAGCAGCTTGGGGACAGGGGGGGTTCGCTACACCTTC
TRBJ2-5 many TRBV15 . CATAGRRGEETQYF TGTGCCACCGCGGGACGGCGCGGAGAAGAGACCCAGTACTTC
TRBJ2-7 few TRBV5-1 TRBD2 CASSAGVRDASYEQYF TGCGCCAGCAGCGCGGGGGTTCGGGACGCCTCCTACGAGCAGTACTTC
TRBJ2-5 . TRBV4-1 TRBD1 CASSQGRDRASPQETQYF TGCGCCAGCAGCCAAGGACGGGACAGGGCTAGCCCCCAAGAGACCCAGTACTTC
TRBJ1-6 . TRBV28 . CASSLAGGWGRSLHF TGTGCCAGCAGTTTAGCCGGGGGGTGGGGACGATCCCTCCACTTT
TRBJ2-2 . TRBV4-1 . CASSHQEAGELFF TGCGCCAGCAGCCATCAGGAGGCAGGGGAGCTGTTTTTT
TRBJ2-1 many TRBV15 . CATSRIARGNNNEQFF TGTGCCACCAGCAGGATAGCCAGGGGAAACAACAATGAGCAGTTCTTC
TRBJ2-1 few TRBV3-1 TRBD1 CASSQDLGQGANEQFF TGTGCCAGCAGCCAAGATCTGGGACAGGGGGCCAATGAGCAGTTCTTC
TRBJ2-1 few TRBV6-1 . CASRAGTGRLAGRYNEQFF TGTGCCAGCAGGGCCGGGACAGGGAGGCTAGCGGGGCGATACAATGAGCAGTTCTTC
TRBJ1-2 . TRBV4-1 . CASSQQGIGGYTF TGCGCCAGCAGCCAACAGGGAATCGGTGGCTACACCTTC
TRBJ2-5 . TRBV29-1 . CSGVDGSSTQYF TGCAGCGGGGTGGACGGATCTTCGACCCAGTACTTC
TRBJ2-5 . TRBV11-2 . CASSYGQKETQYF TGTGCCAGCAGCTATGGACAGAAAGAGACCCAGTACTTC
TRBJ1-6 few TRBV28 . CASSLGAPLHF TGTGCCAGCAGTTTAGGTGCACCCCTCCACTTT
TRBJ2-7 many TRBV7-2 . CASSLVISREMDEQYF TGTGCCAGCAGCTTAGTGATCTCGCGTGAGATGGACGAGCAGTACTTC
TRBJ1-6 many TRBV4-3 TRBD1 CASSQGTGESSPLHF TGCGCCAGCAGCCAAGGGACAGGTGAAAGTTCACCCCTCCACTTT
TRBJ2-4 few TRBV24-1 TRBD2 CATRAGGLFYNEQYF TGTGCCACGCGCGCGGGGGGACTCTTTTACAATGAGCAGTACTTC
TRBJ2-2 . TRBV12-3/TRBV12-4 . CASSIVPNTGELFF TGTGCCAGCAGTATAGTCCCGAACACCGGGGAGCTGTTTTTT
TRBJ2-2 . TRBV21-1 . CASSKLTGAETNTGELFF TGTGCCAGCAGCAAACTGACAGGGGCTGAGACGAACACCGGGGAGCTGTTTTTT
TRBJ1-4 . TRBV2 . CASRDGTNEKLFF TGTGCCAGCAGGGACGGAACTAATGAAAAACTGTTTTTT
TRBJ1-5 . TRBV12-3/TRBV12-4 . CASSGDTPGPQHF TGTGCCAGCAGTGGGGACACCCCCGGGCCCCAGCATTTT